This T cell receptor (beta chain) was recorded in a study of shared clonotypes between healthy human individuals (dated by TCRdb to 2019 to 2021). Background on the whole study: The cohort comprised a couple of women and three men aged 18 to 49 years. For each donor, CD4 naive and CD4 memory were each run on three plates, CD8 naive on two plates, and CD8 memory on one plate. To estimate repertoire size and how much clonotypes are shared between individuals, the study performed deep sequencing of blood TCR repertoires from five healthy adults. To increase sequencing depth and limit assay-specific biases, different laboratories used diverse techniques to prepare libraries and sequence TCR repertoires. Each donor's leukapheresis produced roughly between about 0.9 and 9.5 billion PBMCs.

CDR1 and CDR2 were assigned from the germline V gene (reference sequence) as MNHNY and SVGAGI. V has 0 bases trimmed and J has 4 bases trimmed; junction bases matching no gene number 6. From cysteine to phenylalanine, the CDR3 is 15 amino acids long. CDR3 DNA only is kept here, 45 bases in frame from base 1. For the CD8 naive samples, CD45RO-negative cells were positively selected for CCR7, yielding a CD45RA+CCR7+ population from which TemRA cells were excluded. Healthy HIV-negative adults with no recently reported acute infections or vaccinations were included as donors. Only Caucasian adults living in Nashville, Tennessee, USA were represented among the donors. Blood was obtained by leukapheresis, after which PBMCs were separated by Ficoll-Histopaque density gradient centrifugation and cryopreserved in liquid nitrogen vapor phase. Analytical flow cytometry was used to check the purity and quantity of each magnetically sorted T cell population. Genomic DNA was isolated from every sorted fraction and measured by UV absorbance on a Nanodrop 2000c.

The full study reports these points: Naive subsets generally had larger estimated clonotype richness than memory subsets did. Higher generation probabilities were observed for clonotypes shared by all four sorted-subset donors than for non-shared clonotypes. Because the study included only a small number of donors, the genetic and exposure-history diversity represented was limited. Sampling was limited to blood, and TCR repertoires in tissue likely differ from TCR repertoires in blood. Pairwise subsampling led to the expectation that sequencing depth would affect the degree of clonotype sharing among donors. Sharing across four donors was observed for about 5% of naive CD4, less than 4% of naive CD8, 2% to 2.5% of memory CD4, and around 0.44% of memory CD8 clonotypes. Rarefaction of sorted-subset datasets indicated incomplete sequencing despite the large sequencing depth.

Using the deep immunoSEQ assay, multiplex PCR amplified TCR CDR3 regions from genomic DNA. Genomic DNA extracted from each cell subset was distributed evenly over all wells of several immunoSEQ 96-well plates, and each plate served as one replicate. For sorted subsets, about 0.2 ug genomic DNA, equal to some 28,000 T cell genomes, was loaded into each replicate PCR. Purified libraries were measured with a Qubit 3.0 fluorometer, size-checked on a Bioanalyzer 2100, and measured again with the KAPA Library Quantification kit. Every immunoSEQ 96-well plate was sequenced on a dedicated single-read 150-cycle Illumina NextSeq 550 flow cell. As for the original processing: Because the immunoSEQ output held only junctional sequences and lacked quality scores, the filtering could not match the filtering applied to full-length reads. To assign V/J genes and CDR3, sequences were annotated using PyIR, a Python wrapper for IgBLAST v1.9, with IMGT germline references. Reads were removed for weak V/J assignments (E-value above 1e-6), missing CDR3, stop codons, out-of-frame junctions, or ambiguous translated residues. V3J clonotypes were defined as sequences sharing the same inferred V gene, J gene, and CDR3 amino acid sequence. To compute the percentage overlap between repertoires, the number of shared unique clonotypes was divided by the size of the smaller repertoire. Repertoire richness was assessed with RTK rarefaction, the Chao1 estimator, and Recon v2.1 estimates of unobserved clonotypes. Generation probabilities were computed with OLGA for all TCRbeta clonotypes obtained by the gDNA method from four donors. This is the immuneACCESS table as TCRdb keeps it, with only in-frame sequences that have V and J called. A part of the clones is gone; compared with another copy, unresolved V genes explain less than half, and the rest is unexplained. That table furnishes V, J and clone size, whereas the DNA furnished D and trimming. This sample comprises approximately 2,000,000 clones, 93% of them detected only once. Under 2% of the sample is held by the ten biggest clonotypes.

About this clone itself: Its antigen is not yet known. Base qualities are not provided; no much larger clone lies one nucleotide away.

The specimen sequenced was naive CD8+ T cells from PBMCs. Taken with the paper, the label for cell subset or site translates to: CD45RA+CCR7+. Here the chain combines TRBV6-6 and TRBJ2-7, with 7 middle bases fitting TRBD1. This sequence was found in a man between 18 and 35 years old in good health. Some clones in this sample may be carry-over from other donors' samples. This receptor carries the CDR3 CASSYSGDRSYEQYF. The DNA is TGTGCCAGCAGTTACTCAGGGGACAGATCATACGAGCAGTACTTC.